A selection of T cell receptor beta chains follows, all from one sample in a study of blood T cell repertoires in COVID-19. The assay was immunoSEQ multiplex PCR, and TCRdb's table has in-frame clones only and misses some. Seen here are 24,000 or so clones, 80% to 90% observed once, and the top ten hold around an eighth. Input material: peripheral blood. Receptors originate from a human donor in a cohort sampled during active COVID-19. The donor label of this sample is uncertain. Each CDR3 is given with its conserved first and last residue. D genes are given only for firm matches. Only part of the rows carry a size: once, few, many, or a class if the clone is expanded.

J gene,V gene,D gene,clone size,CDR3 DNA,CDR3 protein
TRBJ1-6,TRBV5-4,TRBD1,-,TGTGCCAGCAGCCGGGACAGATATAATTCACCCCTCCACTTT,CASSRDRYNSPLHF
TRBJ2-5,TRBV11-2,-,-,TGTGCCAGCTCTAGACCGGGTAGGCAAGAGACCCAGTACTTC,CASSRPGRQETQYF
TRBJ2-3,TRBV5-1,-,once,TGCGCCAGCAGCTTGTGGCAGGAAACAGATACGCAGTATTTT,CASSLWQETDTQYF
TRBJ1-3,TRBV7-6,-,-,TGTGCCAGCAGCTTAGGGGGCCGGGCTCTCCAGGGAAACACCATATATTTT,CASSLGGRALQGNTIYF
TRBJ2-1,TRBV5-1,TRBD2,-,TGCGCCAGCAGCCCCGTTCCGCCTAGCGGGGCCAATGAGCAGTTCTTC,CASSPVPPSGANEQFF
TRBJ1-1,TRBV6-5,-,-,TGTGCCAGCAGTTACTCGGGGGACAATGAAGCTTTCTTT,CASSYSGDNEAFF
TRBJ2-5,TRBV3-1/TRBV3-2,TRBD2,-,TGTGCCAGCAGCCCCGGAGTAGTGGCGGGGGGCCCCCAAGAGACCCAGTACTTC,CASSPGVVAGGPQETQYF
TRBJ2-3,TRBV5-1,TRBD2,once,TGCGCCAGCAGCCGAACTACTAGCGGCAAAGGGGATACGCAGTATTTT,CASSRTTSGKGDTQYF
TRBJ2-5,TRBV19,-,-,TGTGCCAGTAGAAGACAGGTCTTCGGTAGAGAGACCCAGTACTTC,CASRRQVFGRETQYF
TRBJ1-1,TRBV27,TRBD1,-,TGTGCCAGCGGAAGGACAGGGGGAACCCTGAACACTGAAGCTTTCTTT,CASGRTGGTLNTEAFF